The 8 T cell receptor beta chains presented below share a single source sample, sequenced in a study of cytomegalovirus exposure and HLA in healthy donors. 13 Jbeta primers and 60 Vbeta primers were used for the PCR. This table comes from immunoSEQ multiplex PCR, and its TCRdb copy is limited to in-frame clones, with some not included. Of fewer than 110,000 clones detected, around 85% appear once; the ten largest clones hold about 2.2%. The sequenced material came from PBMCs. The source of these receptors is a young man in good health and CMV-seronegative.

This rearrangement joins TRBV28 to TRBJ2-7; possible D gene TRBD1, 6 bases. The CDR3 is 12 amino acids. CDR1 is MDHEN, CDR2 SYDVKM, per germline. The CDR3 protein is CVDRDKHLGQYF. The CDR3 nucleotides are TGTGTAGACCGGGACAAACACCTCGGGCAGTACTTC.

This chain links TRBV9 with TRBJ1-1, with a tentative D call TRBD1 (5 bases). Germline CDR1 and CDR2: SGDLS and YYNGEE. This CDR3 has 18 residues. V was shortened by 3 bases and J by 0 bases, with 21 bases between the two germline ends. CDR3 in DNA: TGTGCCAGCAGCGCTCCGCGGGGCTTAACCTCCATGAACACTGAAGCTTTCTTT. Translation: CASSAPRGLTSMNTEAFF. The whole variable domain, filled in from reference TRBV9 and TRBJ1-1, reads DSGVTQTPKHLITATGQRVTLRCSPRSGDLSVYWYQQSLDQGLQFLIQYYNGEERAKGNILERFSAQQFPDLHSELNLSSLELGDSALYFCASSAPRGLTSMNTEAFFGQGTRLTVV.

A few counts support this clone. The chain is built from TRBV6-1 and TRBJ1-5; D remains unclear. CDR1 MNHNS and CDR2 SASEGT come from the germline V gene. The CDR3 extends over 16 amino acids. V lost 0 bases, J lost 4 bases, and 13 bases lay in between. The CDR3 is CASSEARWQVNQPQHF. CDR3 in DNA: TGTGCCAGCAGTGAAGCGAGATGGCAGGTTAATCAGCCCCAGCATTTT.

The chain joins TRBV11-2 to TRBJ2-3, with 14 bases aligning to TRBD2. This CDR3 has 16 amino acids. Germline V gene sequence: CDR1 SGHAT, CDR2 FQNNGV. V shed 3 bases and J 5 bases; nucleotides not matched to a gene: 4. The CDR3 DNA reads TGTGCCAGCAGCTTCGGACTAGCGGGAGGAGGAGATACGCAGTATTTT. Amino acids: CASSFGLAGGGDTQYF.

The CDR3 nucleotides read TGTGCCAGCAGGCAATCAGGGGGCGGCTATGGCTACACCTTC. This translates into CASRQSGGGYGYTF. The rearrangement uses TRBV6-4 and TRBJ1-2; 8 bases map to TRBD1. J lost 4 bases, V lost 6 bases, and 7 bases had no gene match. Germline CDR1 and CDR2: MRHNA and SNTAGT. This CDR3 has 14 amino acids.

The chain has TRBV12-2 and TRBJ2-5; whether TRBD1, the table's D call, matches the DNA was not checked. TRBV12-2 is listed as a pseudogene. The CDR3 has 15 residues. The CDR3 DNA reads TGTGCAAGTCGCCCCGACAGGGGGAACCAAGAGACCCAGTACTTC. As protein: CASRPDRGNQETQYF.

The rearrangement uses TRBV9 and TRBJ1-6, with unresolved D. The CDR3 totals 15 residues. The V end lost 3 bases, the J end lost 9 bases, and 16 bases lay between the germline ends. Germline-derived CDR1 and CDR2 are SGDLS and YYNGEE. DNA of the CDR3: TGTGCCAGCAGCGGCGGAGACCGCGTGAGTTCACCCCTCCACTTT. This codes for CASSGGDRVSSPLHF.

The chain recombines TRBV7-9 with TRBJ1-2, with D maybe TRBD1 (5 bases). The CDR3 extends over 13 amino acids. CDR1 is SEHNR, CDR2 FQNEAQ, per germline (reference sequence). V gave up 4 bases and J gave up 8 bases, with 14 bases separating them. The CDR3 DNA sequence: TGTGCCAGCAGCTCGACAGTTGAGAGAGGCTACACCTTC. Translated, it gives CASSSTVERGYTF.